This T cell receptor (beta chain) was recovered during a study of response to subunit inactivated influenza vaccine. Findings and caveats of the study: T cells newly recruited by each seasonal influenza vaccination are few, the authors suggested.

One entry per CDR3 protein results from TCRdb running MiXCR on the RT-PCR reads. The sample records 450,000 to 600,000 distinct CDR3 sequences, 6.5% to 8% being singletons. This clonotype has a count of ten or more. As yet, its antigen is unknown. This CDR3 spans 15 amino acids. Germline assignment: CDR1 MNHNS and CDR2 SASEGT. Losses at the gene ends were 4 bases for V and 5 bases for J; bases not matched to a gene: 8. The origin of this receptor is a man aged 50 to 69 who received an inactivated influenza vaccine. The V and J genes are TRBV6-1 and TRBJ2-7; TRBD1 matches 10 bases. This specimen consisted of PBMCs from blood, obtained about 24 months after vaccination. The CDR3 loop is CASSVTGTGVHEQYF. Here the CDR3 DNA reads TGTGCCAGCAGTGTTACCGGGACAGGGGTTCACGAGCAGTACTTC.